This T cell receptor (beta chain) was identified in a study of shared clonotypes between healthy human individuals. Study-level information: Three CD4 naive, three CD4 memory, two CD8 naive and one CD8 memory plate were used per donor. Study-wide findings and caveats: For naive CD4 cells, roughly 4.8% of clonotypes were shared across a handful of donors.

It was into CD45RA+ naive and CD45RA-negative memory subsets that the CD4+ cells were split. Authors' processing steps: ImmunoSEQ supplied junction-only sequences lacking quality scores, so filtering was different. The protocol was immunoSEQ multiplex PCR, while the TCRdb copy is restricted to in-frame clones and leaves out a portion. Clone size and the V and J calls come from that table; the DNA yielded D and trimming. The sample includes 1 million to 1.2 million clones, 60% to 80% seen only once; the top ten take about 0.89%. Remarks on this clone: Its antigen is undetermined.

CDR3 length: 14 residues. CDR1 and CDR2 from the germline V gene are SGHTA and FQGNSA. Trimming took 5 bases from V and 4 from J, leaving 13 bases between them. The chain employs TRBV7-2 and TRBJ2-3; weak D call: TRBD1 (5 bases). The sequence derives from a man aged 18 to 29 in good health. Some clones in this sample may be carry-over from other donors' samples. Sequencing used memory CD4+ T cells from PBMCs. Subset: CD45RA-negative fraction. CDR3 protein: CASSPETAADTQYF. The CDR3 DNA reads TGTGCCAGCAGCCCAGAGACAGCCGCAGATACGCAGTATTTT.